This passage covers 26 T cell receptor beta chains from one sample sequenced in a study of identifying expanded T cells in peripheral blood (dated by TCRdb to the late 2010s). Receptor libraries were prepared by the immunoSEQ multiplex PCR assay. The clones in this table, taken by TCRdb from immuneACCESS, are in-frame only. Not every clone is retained; where verified, under half of the shortfall comes from an unresolved V gene, and the cause of the rest is unknown. A total of 100,000 or so clones appear in this sample, around 90% of them only once. Of the sample, less than 7% falls within the top ten clones. The sequenced sample consisted of blood. These TCRs come from a person between 18 and 75 years old in good health.

The chain recombines TRBV18 with TRBJ2-7; TRBD1 might be the D (6 bases). Looked up from germline, CDR1 is KGHSH and CDR2 is LQKENI. V was clipped by 3 bases and J by 8 bases, with 14 bases between them. This CDR3 has 13 amino acids. CDR3 DNA sequence: TGTGCCAGCTCACCCTACAGGGAAAGCCAGCAGTACTTC. Translated, it gives CASSPYRESQQYF.

The chain employs TRBV7-8 and TRBJ1-5, with TRBD1 as a possible D gene (5 bases). Trimming cost V 2 bases and J 1 base, with 9 bases left between them. CDR1 is SGHVS, CDR2 FQNEAQ, per germline. The CDR3 is made up of 15 amino acids. The CDR3 reads CASSLNWGSNQPQHF. Written as DNA, the CDR3 is TGTGCCAGCAGCTTAAACTGGGGGAGCAATCAGCCCCAGCATTTT.

This chain links TRBV11-3 with TRBJ1-1; D gene uncertain. Germline V CDR1 and CDR2: SGHNT, YENEEA. Trimming stripped 1 base from V and 4 bases from J, with 10 bases between. The CDR3 is made up of 14 amino acids. This chain's CDR3 is CASSLAGEITEAFF. In nucleotides, the CDR3 is TGTGCCAGCAGCTTAGCCGGGGAGATCACTGAAGCTTTCTTT.

The chain uses TRBV27 and TRBJ1-1; D unclear. V gave up 2 bases and J gave up 0 bases, with 13 bases separating them. Germline lookup yields CDR1 MNHEY and CDR2 SMNVEV (reference sequence). CDR3 length: 16 amino acids. Written as DNA, the CDR3 is TGTGCCAGCAGTTTAATCCCAGAGGCGATGAACACTGAAGCTTTCTTT. Translation: CASSLIPEAMNTEAFF.

This chain joins TRBV4-3 and TRBJ1-2; no clear D gene. Trimming removed 0 bases from V and 3 bases from J, with 8 bases in between. This CDR3 comprises 14 residues. Germline CDR1 is LGHNA and CDR2 is YSLEER. For the CDR3, the DNA is TGCGCCAGCAGCCAAGATAATGGACACTATGGCTACACCTTC. As protein: CASSQDNGHYGYTF.

The CDR3 spells CASSPPGGRMNTEAFF. The CDR3 nucleotides read TGTGCCAGCTCACCTCCAGGAGGACGCATGAACACTGAAGCTTTCTTT. The rearrangement joins TRBV18 to TRBJ1-1; D is uncertain. V was shortened by 3 bases and J by 0 bases, with 14 bases between the two germline ends. CDR1 and CDR2 (germline): KGHSH, LQKENI. CDR3 length: 16 residues.

This clone appeared once. The chain links TRBV7-9 to TRBJ1-5; D is unresolved. Germline V lookup: CDR1 SEHNR, CDR2 FQNEAQ (reference sequence). The V end was cut by 1 base, the J end by 3 bases, with 13 bases between. The CDR3 length is 16 residues. CDR3 nucleotides: TGTGCCAGCAGCTTAGGTGGTGGAGCTTTCAATCAGCCCCAGCATTTT. The encoded protein is CASSLGGGAFNQPQHF.

V gene TRBV11-1 combines with J gene TRBJ2-1; TRBD2 is a possible D gene (6 bases). The germline V gene has CDR1 SGHAT and CDR2 FQDESV (reference sequence). The CDR3 has 13 amino acids. Deletions cut 5 bases from V and 8 bases from J, with 13 bases between. The CDR3 DNA reads as TGTGCCAGCAGCCGTCGACTAGACGATGAGCAGTTCTTC. The encoded protein is CASSRRLDDEQFF.

This chain links TRBV2 with TRBJ2-1; a possible D gene is TRBD2 (6 bases). The CDR3 contains 14 residues. Germline V CDR1 and CDR2: SNHLY, FYNNEI. V was cut by 7 bases and J by 0 bases, with 10 bases left in between. Here the CDR3 reads CASIGGDSYNEQFF. The CDR3 nucleotides read TGTGCCAGCATCGGGGGAGACTCCTACAATGAGCAGTTCTTC.

The genes are TRBV30 and TRBJ2-7; 14 nucleotides agree with TRBD2. Unmatched junction bases numbered 11, after V lost 0 bases and J lost 4 bases. Germline CDR1 and CDR2: GTSNPN and SVGIG (reference sequence). This CDR3 spans 18 amino acids. CDR3 sequence: CAWSVQRTSGGMDYEQYF. The CDR3, as DNA: TGTGCCTGGAGTGTTCAAAGGACTAGCGGGGGGATGGATTACGAGCAGTACTTC. Full variable domain (rest looked up from reference TRBV30 and TRBJ2-7): SQTIHQWPATLVQPVGSPLSLECTVEGTSNPNLYWYRQAAGRGLQLLFYSVGIGQISSEVPQNLSASRPQDRQFILSSKKLLLSDSGFYLCAWSVQRTSGGMDYEQYFGPGTRLTVT.

The chain has TRBV29-1 and TRBJ2-1, with TRBD2 matching 14 bases. Per germline, CDR1 SQVTM and CDR2 ANQGSEA. V dropped 7 bases and J dropped 10; count of bases not matched to a gene: 6. The length of the CDR3 is 13 residues. The CDR3 reads CSARLAGGGEQFF. The CDR3 nucleotides are TGCAGCGCCAGACTAGCGGGAGGGGGGGAGCAGTTCTTC.

The chain combines TRBV7-6 with TRBJ2-5; unclear D gene. Germline assignment: CDR1 SGHVS and CDR2 FNYEAQ. Trimming took off 1 base at V and 7 bases at J, with 7 bases between the two ends. This CDR3 is built from 12 residues. CDR3 in amino acids: CASSLVPATQYF. The CDR3 DNA sequence: TGTGCCAGCAGCTTAGTCCCTGCGACCCAGTACTTC.

This chain connects TRBV6-5 to TRBJ1-1; 7 bases agree with TRBD1. Trimming removed 6 bases from V and 5 bases from J; junction bases left unmatched: 9. This CDR3 has 14 residues. Looked up from germline, CDR1 is MNHEY and CDR2 is SVGAGI. The DNA for the CDR3 is TGTGCCAGCAGACCAGGGGGGATGGCTACTGAAGCTTTCTTT. This encodes CASRPGGMATEAFF.

The rearrangement links TRBV7-9 to TRBJ2-1; TRBD2 matches at 9 bases. Germline assignment: CDR1 SEHNR and CDR2 FQNEAQ (reference sequence). CDR3 length: 15 amino acids. After removal of 3 bases from V and 4 bases from J, the junction contained 4 bases not matched to a gene. CDR3 DNA sequence: TGTGCCAGCAGCTTCAAGCGGGGGGATTACAATGAGCAGTTCTTC. It specifies CASSFKRGDYNEQFF.

J is TRBJ1-1 and V is TRBV19; 10 bases are a match to TRBD1. After removal of 7 bases from V and 5 bases from J, the junction contained 4 bases not matched to a gene. This CDR3 has 13 amino acids. CDR1 and CDR2 from the germline V gene are LNHDA and SQIVND (reference sequence). Here the CDR3 DNA reads TGTGCCAGTACCGGGACAGGGGATACTGAAGCTTTCTTT. This encodes CASTGTGDTEAFF.

The DNA for the CDR3 is TGTGCCAGCAGCGTCCGGGACACCTCCTACAATGAGCAGTTCTTC. It encodes CASSVRDTSYNEQFF. The chain has TRBV9 and TRBJ2-1, with TRBD1 as a possible D gene (6 bases). Germline CDR1 and CDR2: SGDLS and YYNGEE. This CDR3 is built from 15 residues. The V end lost 2 bases, the J end lost 0 bases, and 9 bases lay between the germline ends.

The chain combines TRBV30 with TRBJ2-2, with 9 bases that match TRBD2. The CDR3 is made up of 15 amino acids. With 0 bases clipped from V and 6 bases from J, the junction kept 5 bases outside the gene matches. Germline CDR1 is GTSNPN and CDR2 is SVGIG (reference sequence). The CDR3 spells CAWSVTLAGSGELFF. CDR3 nucleotides: TGTGCCTGGAGTGTCACCCTAGCGGGATCCGGGGAGCTGTTTTTT.

The sample holds one count of this clone. The chain carries TRBV5-1 and TRBJ2-3; D is unclear. The CDR3 has 15 amino acids. V lost 4 bases and J lost 2, with 14 bases in between. From germline, CDR1 is SGHRS and CDR2 YFSETQ. CDR3: CASSQEPRVTDTQYF. As DNA, the CDR3 is TGCGCCAGCAGCCAGGAGCCTAGGGTCACAGATACGCAGTATTTT.

The chain uses TRBV23-1 and TRBJ1-5, with D possibly matching TRBD1 (6 bases). TRBV23-1 is sorted into the ORF group, with uncertain function. CDR3 size: 16 residues. Trimming removed 6 bases from V and 5 bases from J, with 20 bases in between. The CDR3 DNA reads as TGCGCCAGCAGCCACGGACGCCGGGACACCCATCAGCCCCAGCATTTT. Translation: CASSHGRRDTHQPQHF.

The J gene is TRBJ2-6, the V gene TRBV10-3; D uncertain. Germline CDR1 and CDR2: ENHRY and SYGVKD. CDR3 length: 15 residues. V lost 2 bases, J lost 4 bases, and 9 bases lay in between. For the CDR3, the DNA is TGTGCCATCAGTGAGACTGGTTTGGGGGCCAACGTCCTGACTTTC. Its protein is CAISETGLGANVLTF.

This clone occurred a few times. The CDR3 spells CASSLSRQSYEQYF. The CDR3, as DNA: TGTGCCAGCAGTTTATCCAGACAGTCCTACGAGCAGTACTTC. This chain connects TRBV27 to TRBJ2-7; D is perhaps TRBD1 (5 bases). The CDR3 extends over 14 amino acids. Germline CDR1 reads MNHEY; CDR2 reads SMNVEV (reference sequence). The V end lost 0 bases, the J end lost 1 base, and 7 bases lay between the germline ends.

The chain joins TRBV15 to TRBJ2-1; the match to TRBD2 covers 8 bases. V gave up 0 bases and J gave up 4 bases; unmatched junction bases: 5. The CDR3 contains 16 residues. CDR1 LNHNV and CDR2 YYDKDF come from the germline V gene (reference sequence). DNA of the CDR3: TGTGCCACCAGCAGAGATCTACTAGCGGATTACAATGAGCAGTTCTTC. It yields the protein CATSRDLLADYNEQFF. Based on the CDR3 plus reference TRBV15 and TRBJ2-1, the full variable domain is DAMVIQNPRYQVTQFGKPVTLSCSQTLNHNVMYWYQQKSSQAPKLLFHYYDKDFNNEADTPDNFQSRRPNTSFCFLDIRSPGLGDTAMYLCATSRDLLADYNEQFFGPGTRLTVL.

The chain joins TRBV5-1 to TRBJ1-6; D is ambiguous. The CDR3 contains 13 residues. Germline loops: CDR1 SGHRS, CDR2 YFSETQ. V lost 3 bases and J lost 8, with 9 bases in between. For the CDR3, the DNA is TGCGCCAGCAGCTCCTTAGCCGATTCACCCCTCCACTTT. It translates to CASSSLADSPLHF.

The genes are TRBV7-9 and TRBJ2-7; 8 nucleotides match TRBD1. The CDR3 contains 14 residues. The V segment lost 2 bases and the J segment 0 bases; nucleotides outside the gene matches: 0. CDR1 SEHNR and CDR2 FQNEAQ come from the germline V gene (reference sequence). The CDR3 nucleotides read TGTGCCAGCAGCTTAACAGGGGGCTCCTACGAGCAGTACTTC. Protein sequence: CASSLTGGSYEQYF.

The rearrangement joins TRBV7-9 to TRBJ2-5, with 7 bases fitting TRBD1. Germline CDR1 is SEHNR and CDR2 is FQNEAQ (reference sequence). The CDR3 totals 16 residues. J gave up 2 bases and V 3 bases, and 9 bases lay outside the gene matches. The CDR3 nucleotides are TGTGCCAGCAGCTTCCCCAAAGGGGGCCTTCAAGAGACCCAGTACTTC. Its protein product is CASSFPKGGLQETQYF.

The gene calls are TRBV7-9 and TRBJ2-7; TRBD1 matches 8 bases. CDR1 and CDR2 from the germline V gene are SEHNR and FQNEAQ (reference sequence). This CDR3 has 12 amino acids. V dropped 3 bases and J dropped 10; count of bases not matched to a gene: 5. The CDR3 protein is CASSLDRVDQYF. CDR3 nucleotide sequence: TGTGCCAGCAGCTTGGACAGGGTGGACCAGTACTTC.